This TCR beta chain was sequenced for a study of shared clonotypes between healthy human individuals. Findings and caveats of the study: Sampling involved blood alone; tissue repertoires likely differ. Relative to memory subsets, naive subsets generally showed larger estimated richness.

Of note for this clone: Antigen specificity is unknown.

CDR3 length: 14 residues. The trim removed 6 bases at V and 2 bases at J, leaving 7 bases unmatched. Germline V gene data show CDR1 as SNHLY and CDR2 as FYNNEI. Caucasian adults residing in Nashville, Tennessee made up all the donors. It was across several immunoSEQ plates that each subset's genomic DNA was evenly split. Sequencing used immunoSEQ multiplex PCR; TCRdb keeps in-frame clones, though not all of them. The data contain about 2 million clones, roughly 95% of them singletons. Sequenced sample: naive CD4+ T cells sorted from blood. Subset specified: CD45RA+ positively selected. The chain has TRBV2 and TRBJ2-7; 7 positions agree with TRBD1. This TCR was recovered from a man aged 18 to 29 in good health. Written as DNA, the CDR3 is TGTGCCAGCAGGGTTACCGGGACAGCCTACGAGCAGTACTTC. Amino acid sequence: CASRVTGTAYEQYF.